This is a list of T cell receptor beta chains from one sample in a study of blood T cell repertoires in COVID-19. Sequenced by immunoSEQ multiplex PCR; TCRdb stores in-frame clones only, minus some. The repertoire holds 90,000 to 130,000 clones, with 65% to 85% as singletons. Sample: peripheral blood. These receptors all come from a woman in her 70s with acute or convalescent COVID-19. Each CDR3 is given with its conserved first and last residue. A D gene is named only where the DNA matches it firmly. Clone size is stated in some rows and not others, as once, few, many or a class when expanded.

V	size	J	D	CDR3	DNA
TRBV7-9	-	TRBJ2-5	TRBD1	CASSPWTGSQETQYF	TGTGCCAGCAGCCCATGGACAGGGTCCCAAGAGACCCAGTACTTC
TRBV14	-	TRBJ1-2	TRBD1	CASSPRQGSGGYTF	TGTGCCAGCAGCCCCCGACAGGGGTCGGGTGGCTACACCTTC
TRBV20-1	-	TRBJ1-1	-	CSASDQPGDEDTEAFF	TGCAGTGCTAGTGATCAGCCCGGGGATGAGGACACTGAAGCTTTCTTT
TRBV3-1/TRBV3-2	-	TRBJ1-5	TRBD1	CASSQGRGRGNQPQHF	TGTGCCAGCAGCCAAGGCAGGGGGCGAGGTAATCAGCCCCAGCATTTT
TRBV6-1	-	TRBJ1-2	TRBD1	CASSEAGGQYGYTF	TGTGCCAGCAGTGAAGCAGGGGGACAGTATGGCTACACCTTC
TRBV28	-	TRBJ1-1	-	CASSLFAENTEAFF	TGTGCCAGCAGTTTATTCGCGGAGAACACTGAAGCTTTCTTT
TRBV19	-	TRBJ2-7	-	CATGDSPGAEQYF	TGTGCCACCGGGGACTCCCCAGGAGCCGAGCAGTACTTC
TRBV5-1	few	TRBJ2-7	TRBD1	CASSLDGTGPYEQYF	TGCGCCAGCAGCTTGGACGGGACAGGTCCTTACGAGCAGTACTTC
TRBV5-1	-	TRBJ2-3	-	CASSLAGSSTDTQYF	TGCGCCAGCAGCTTGGCCGGTAGTTCCACAGATACGCAGTATTTT
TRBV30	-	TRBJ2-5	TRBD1	CAWGQGGETQYF	TGTGCCTGGGGACAGGGAGGCGAGACCCAGTACTTC
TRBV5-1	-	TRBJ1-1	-	CASSLKGINTEAFF	TGCGCCAGCAGCTTAAAGGGGATTAACACTGAAGCTTTCTTT
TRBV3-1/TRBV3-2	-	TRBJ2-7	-	CASRPSSYEQYF	TGTGCCAGCAGGCCCAGCTCCTACGAGCAGTACTTC
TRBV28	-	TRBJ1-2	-	CASSLLGAGYGYTF	TGTGCCAGCAGTTTATTGGGGGCCGGCTATGGCTACACCTTC
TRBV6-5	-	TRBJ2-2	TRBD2	CASSSPTSGGTGELFF	TGTGCCAGCAGTTCTCCGACTAGCGGAGGGACCGGGGAGCTGTTTTTT
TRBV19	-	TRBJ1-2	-	CATNTGYYGYTF	TGTGCCACTAACACAGGGTACTATGGCTACACCTTC
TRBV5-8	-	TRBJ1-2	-	CASSLTGIDYTF	TGTGCCAGCAGCTTGACAGGGATTGACTACACCTTC
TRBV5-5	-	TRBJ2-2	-	CASSLKDRVNLGTGELFF	TGTGCCAGCAGCTTGAAGGACAGAGTAAACTTAGGCACCGGGGAGCTGTTTTTT
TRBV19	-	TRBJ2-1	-	CASSDRAGWDEQFF	TGTGCCAGTAGTGATCGGGCAGGGTGGGATGAGCAGTTCTTC
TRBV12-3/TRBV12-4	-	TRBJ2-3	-	CASADAGNTQYF	TGTGCCAGCGCCGATGCGGGAAATACGCAGTATTTT
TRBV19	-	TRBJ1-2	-	CASSMRGSYGYTF	TGTGCCAGTAGTATGAGAGGGTCCTATGGCTACACCTTC
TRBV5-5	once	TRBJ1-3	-	CASREKEYSGNTIYF	TGTGCCAGCAGGGAGAAAGAGTATTCTGGAAACACCATATATTTT
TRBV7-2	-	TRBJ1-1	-	CASSPRGRGIEAFF	TGTGCCAGCAGCCCTCGAGGGAGGGGGATTGAAGCTTTCTTT
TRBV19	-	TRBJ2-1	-	CASSISYNEQFF	TGTGCCAGTAGTATTAGCTACAATGAGCAGTTCTTC
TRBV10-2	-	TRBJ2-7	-	CASREAPGYEQYF	TGCGCCAGCAGGGAGGCCCCGGGGTACGAGCAGTACTTC
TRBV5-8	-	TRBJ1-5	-	CASSFRDNQPQHF	TGTGCCAGCAGCTTCCGGGACAATCAGCCCCAGCATTTT
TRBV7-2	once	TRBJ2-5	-	CASSWYGETQYF	TGTGCCAGCAGCTGGTACGGGGAGACCCAGTACTTC
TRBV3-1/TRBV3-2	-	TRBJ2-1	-	CASSQESPGATLFF	TGTGCCAGCAGCCAAGAGTCTCCAGGGGCGACCTTGTTCTTC
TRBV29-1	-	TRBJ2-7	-	CSVERKMSGLRAEQYF	TGCAGCGTTGAACGGAAAATGTCGGGACTGAGGGCCGAGCAGTACTTC
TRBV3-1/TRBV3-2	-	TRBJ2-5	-	CASSQVGTTYQETQYF	TGTGCCAGCAGCCAGGTCGGGACAACGTACCAAGAGACCCAGTACTTC
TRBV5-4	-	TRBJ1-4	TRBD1	CASSIDRDSNEKLFF	TGTGCCAGCAGCATCGACAGGGATAGTAATGAAAAACTGTTTTTT
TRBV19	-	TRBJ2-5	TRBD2	CASSGGREREETQYF	TGTGCCAGTAGTGGGGGGCGGGAGCGGGAGGAGACCCAGTACTTC
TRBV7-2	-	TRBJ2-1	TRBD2	CASSSLAGGGGNEQFF	TGTGCCAGCAGCTCCCTAGCGGGAGGAGGGGGGAATGAGCAGTTCTTC
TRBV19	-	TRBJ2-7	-	CASKSDSSYEQYF	TGTGCCAGTAAATCGGACAGCTCCTACGAGCAGTACTTC
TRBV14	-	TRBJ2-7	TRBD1	CASSPWTGYEQYF	TGTGCCAGCAGCCCCTGGACAGGATACGAGCAGTACTTC
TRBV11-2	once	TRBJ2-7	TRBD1	CASSSGTGAGYEQYF	TGTGCCAGCAGCTCAGGGACAGGGGCGGGCTACGAGCAGTACTTC
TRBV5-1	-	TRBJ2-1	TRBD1	CASSDRDEQFF	TGCGCCAGCAGCGACAGGGATGAGCAGTTCTTC
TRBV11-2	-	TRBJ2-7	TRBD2	CASSFSGRSEQYF	TGTGCCAGCAGCTTTAGCGGGAGGAGCGAGCAGTACTTC
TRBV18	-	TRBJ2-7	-	CASSRGDIVPYEQYF	TGTGCCAGCTCCCGGGGGGACATTGTTCCCTACGAGCAGTACTTC
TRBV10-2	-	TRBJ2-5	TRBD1	CASSESQGALETQYF	TGCGCCAGCAGTGAGTCACAGGGGGCTTTAGAGACCCAGTACTTC
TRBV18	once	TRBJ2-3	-	CASSQLIQGTDTQYF	TGTGCCAGCTCACAGCTAATACAGGGAACAGATACGCAGTATTTT
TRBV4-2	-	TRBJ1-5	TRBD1	CASSQGTGETQPQHF	TGTGCCAGCAGCCAAGGGACAGGGGAGACACAGCCCCAGCATTTT
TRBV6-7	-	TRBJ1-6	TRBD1	CASSYTSGTGGDSSYNSPLHF	TGTGCCAGCAGTTACACCTCCGGGACAGGGGGTGATAGCTCCTATAATTCACCCCTCCACTTT
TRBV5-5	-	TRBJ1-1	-	CASSLRQLNTEAFF	TGTGCCAGCAGTCTACGACAGCTGAACACTGAAGCTTTCTTT
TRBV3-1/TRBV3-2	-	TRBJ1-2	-	CASQARDYGYTF	TGTGCCAGCCAGGCCAGGGACTATGGCTACACCTTC
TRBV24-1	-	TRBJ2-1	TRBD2	CATSDSSGGDHNEQFF	TGTGCCACCAGTGATTCTAGCGGGGGGGACCACAATGAGCAGTTCTTC
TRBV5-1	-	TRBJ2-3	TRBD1	CASRPGTGGRTDTQYF	TGCGCCAGCAGACCCGGGACAGGGGGCCGTACAGATACGCAGTATTTT
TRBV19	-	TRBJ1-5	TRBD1	CASTTGGNQPQHF	TGTGCCAGTACCACAGGGGGCAATCAGCCCCAGCATTTT